This note documents a single T cell receptor beta chain sequence. In its sample, this clonotype was seen a few times. Its antigen has not been determined. One base away there is no much larger clone; base qualities are not given. These data come from a study of identical twins (dated by TCRdb to 2016 to 2017). Context from the whole study: The study deep-sequenced TCR alpha and beta repertoires from monozygotic twins, unrelated adults of various ages and cord blood to test whether fetal clonotypes persist. To rule out contamination, the twin experiments were replicated at different times with different library preparation protocols.

Every donor in the study was a healthy Caucasian. Three pairs of female monozygotic twins, all aged 18 to 29 years, were included in the twin cohort. Positive isolation kits from Invitrogen were used to isolate CD4+ and CD8+ T cell populations. V lost 0 bases and J lost 4 bases; the stretch between them is 7 bases long. Spanning cysteine to phenylalanine, the CDR3 consists of 13 amino acids. The only DNA kept is the CDR3, 39 bases in frame from the first base. The CDR1 and CDR2 encoded by the germline V gene are LGHNA and YSLEER. Libraries were built with 5' RACE. TCRdb lists the instrument as Illumina HiSeq 2000. Template switching introduced a universal primer binding site; the final cDNA contained a unique molecular identifier, enabling accurate counting of TCR cDNA molecules. Specific primers in the conserved constant-segment region were used to synthesize first-strand cDNA for TCR alpha and beta chains. To control for contamination, every cDNA library carried two barcodes: a SMART-Mk sample barcode plus Illumina barcodes. TruSeq adapter sequences and Illumina sample barcodes were added in two successive PCR steps. TCR alpha and beta cDNA libraries were sequenced on the Illumina HiSeq platform with custom primers. Under the source paper's analysis protocol: Unique molecular identifiers were extracted from raw reads with MiGEC, and CDR3 positions were determined with MiXCR. Recombination models were inferred per individual with the repgenHMM and IGoR tools using an EM algorithm. Shared clonotype analysis was performed with the tcR package in R, normalizing sharing by the product of cloneset sizes. To study raw recombination free of thymic and clonal selection effects, out-of-frame nonproductive sequences were analyzed. The public reads were reanalyzed by TCRdb: fastp trimming at Q25, MiXCR alignment, in-frame beta chains only. Here each entry gathers all rows of one CDR3 protein and keeps the most common genes and DNA. These V and J calls rely on TCRdb rather than the paper's analysis. The sample profile shows around 450,000 distinct CDR3 sequences; 14% of them were found once. Jointly, the top ten make up around 0.48% of the sample.

What the research found in general, with its limitations: In monozygotic twins, out-of-frame TCR alpha sharing was systematically underestimated by recombination models, although the models agreed with sharing between unrelated individuals. Compared with coincidental sharing between unrelated individuals, an excess of low generation-probability sequences was observed among out-of-frame TCR alpha sequences shared between twins. Invariant T cells such as MAIT and iNKT could partly confound zero-insertion analyses, although diverse VJ usage argued against such confounding for most clonotypes. Because the same donors could not be followed over many years, the conclusions depended on cross-sectional statistical analysis. Fewer insertions were carried by abundant cord blood beta clonotypes, a similar but weaker trend appeared in young adult naive repertoires, and no such trend appeared in memory repertoires. Excess twin sharing in beta out-of-frame sequences was weaker because fewer shared sequences lowered the signal-to-noise ratio.

The sample was also linked to a second study, of yellow fever vaccine responses in identical twins. According to the second study: The authors reported that the T cell response to vaccination in identical twins appeared partly convergent and partly personalized. Focusing on identical twins, the study followed the T cell clones that responded to the vaccine, and did so with precision.

The chain is made from TRBV4-3 and TRBJ2-7, with the D gene too uncertain to name. The origin of this receptor is a woman under 30 in good health. The specimen sequenced was CD4+ T cells sorted from blood. The CDR3 region: CASSQEDGYEQYF. The DNA reads TGCGCCAGCAGCCAAGAGGACGGATACGAGCAGTACTTC.